This TCR beta chain was identified in a study of shared clonotypes between healthy human individuals. Study-wide context: Donors, aged 18 to 49, were a couple of women and three men. Each donor's CD8 memory used one plate, CD8 naive two, each CD4 subset three. Study-level findings and limits: Non-shared clonotypes were found to have lower generation probabilities than the clonotypes that were shared by all four of the sorted-subset donors.

The authors loaded around 220 ng DNA, 25,000 to 30,000 T cell genomes, into sorted-subset replicate PCRs. The assay was immunoSEQ multiplex PCR, and TCRdb's table has in-frame clones only and misses some. The sample consists of about 1 million clones, about 74% of them appearing once. Germline V lookup: CDR1 SEHNR, CDR2 FQNEAQ (reference sequence). Trimming pared 7 bases from V and 5 bases from J, leaving 11 bases between. CDR3 length equals 12 residues. In regard to this clone: Its antigen is unidentified.

This TCR was sampled from a man younger than 35 in good health. The sample consisted of memory CD4+ T cells sorted from blood. This sample's subset: CD45RA-negative fraction. The chain couples TRBV7-9 to TRBJ2-5, with a possible D match to TRBD2 (5 bases). CDR3: CASNPPGETQYF. The CDR3 DNA is TGTGCCAGCAACCCGCCGGGGGAGACCCAGTACTTC.